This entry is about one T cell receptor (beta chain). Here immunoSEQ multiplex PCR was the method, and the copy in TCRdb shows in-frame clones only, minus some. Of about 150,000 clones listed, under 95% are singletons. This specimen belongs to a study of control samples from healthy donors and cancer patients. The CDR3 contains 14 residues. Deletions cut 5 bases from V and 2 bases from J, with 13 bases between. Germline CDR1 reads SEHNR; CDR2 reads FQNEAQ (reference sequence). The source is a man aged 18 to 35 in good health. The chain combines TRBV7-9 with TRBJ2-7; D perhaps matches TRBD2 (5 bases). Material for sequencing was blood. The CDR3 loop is CASSAMGRPYEQYF. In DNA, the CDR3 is TGTGCCAGCAGCGCAATGGGGAGACCCTACGAGCAGTACTTC.